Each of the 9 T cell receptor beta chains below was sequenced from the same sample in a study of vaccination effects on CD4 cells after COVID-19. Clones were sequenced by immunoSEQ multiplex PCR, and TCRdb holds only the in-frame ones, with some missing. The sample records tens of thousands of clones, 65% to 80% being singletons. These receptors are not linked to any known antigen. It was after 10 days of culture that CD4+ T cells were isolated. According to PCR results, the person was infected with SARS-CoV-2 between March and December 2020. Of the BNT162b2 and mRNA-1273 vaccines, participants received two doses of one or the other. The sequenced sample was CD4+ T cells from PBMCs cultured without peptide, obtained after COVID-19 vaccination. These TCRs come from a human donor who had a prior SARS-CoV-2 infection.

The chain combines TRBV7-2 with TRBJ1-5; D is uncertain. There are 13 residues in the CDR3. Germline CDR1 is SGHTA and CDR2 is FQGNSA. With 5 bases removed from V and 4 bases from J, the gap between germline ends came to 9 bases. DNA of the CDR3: TGTGCCAGCAGCCTACAACCGAATCAGCCCCAGCATTTT. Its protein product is CASSLQPNQPQHF.

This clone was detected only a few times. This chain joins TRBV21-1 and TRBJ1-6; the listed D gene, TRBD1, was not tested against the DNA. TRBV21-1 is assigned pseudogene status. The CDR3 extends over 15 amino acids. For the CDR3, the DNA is TGTGCCGGCGAATTGGCAGGGGTTAGTTCTTCACCCCTCCACTTT. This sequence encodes CAGELAGVSSSPLHF.

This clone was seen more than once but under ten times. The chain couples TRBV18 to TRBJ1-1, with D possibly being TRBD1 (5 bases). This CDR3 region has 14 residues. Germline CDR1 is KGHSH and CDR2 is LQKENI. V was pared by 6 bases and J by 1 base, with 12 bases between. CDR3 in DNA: TGTGCCAGCTCCCCTAGCGGGGGGAACACTGAAGCTTTCTTT. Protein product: CASSPSGGNTEAFF.

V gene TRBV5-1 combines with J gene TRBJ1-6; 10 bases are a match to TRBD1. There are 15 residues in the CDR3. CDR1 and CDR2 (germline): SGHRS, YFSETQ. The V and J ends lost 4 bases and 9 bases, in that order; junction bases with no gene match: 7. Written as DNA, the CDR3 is TGCGCCAGCAGCAATGGACAGGGGGTTTTTTCACCCCTCCACTTT. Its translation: CASSNGQGVFSPLHF.

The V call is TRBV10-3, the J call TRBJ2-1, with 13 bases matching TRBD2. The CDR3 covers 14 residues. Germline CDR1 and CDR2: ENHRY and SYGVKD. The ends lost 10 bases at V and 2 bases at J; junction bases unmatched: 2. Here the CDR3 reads CASGTSGTYNEQFF. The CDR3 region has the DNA TGTGCCAGTGGGACTAGCGGGACCTACAATGAGCAGTTCTTC.

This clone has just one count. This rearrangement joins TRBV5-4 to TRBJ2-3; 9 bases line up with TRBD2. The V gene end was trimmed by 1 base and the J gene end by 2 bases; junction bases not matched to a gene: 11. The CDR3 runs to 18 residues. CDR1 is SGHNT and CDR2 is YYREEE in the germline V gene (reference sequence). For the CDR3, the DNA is TGTGCCAGCAGCTTGCCGCGGGCTAGCGGGGTGAACACAGATACGCAGTATTTT. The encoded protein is CASSLPRASGVNTDTQYF.

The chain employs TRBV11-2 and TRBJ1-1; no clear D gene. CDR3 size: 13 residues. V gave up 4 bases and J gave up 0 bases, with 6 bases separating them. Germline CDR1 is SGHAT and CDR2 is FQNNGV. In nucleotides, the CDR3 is TGTGCCAGCAGCTGGGCAGTGAACACTGAAGCTTTCTTT. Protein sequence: CASSWAVNTEAFF.

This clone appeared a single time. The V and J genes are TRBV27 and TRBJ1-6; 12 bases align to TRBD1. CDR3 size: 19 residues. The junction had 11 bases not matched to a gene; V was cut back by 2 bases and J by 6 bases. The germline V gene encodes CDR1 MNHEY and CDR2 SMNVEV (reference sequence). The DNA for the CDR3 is TGTGCCAGCAGTTTAGGGACAGGGGGCCCTGGTCCCATTAATTCACCCCTCCACTTT. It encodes CASSLGTGGPGPINSPLHF.

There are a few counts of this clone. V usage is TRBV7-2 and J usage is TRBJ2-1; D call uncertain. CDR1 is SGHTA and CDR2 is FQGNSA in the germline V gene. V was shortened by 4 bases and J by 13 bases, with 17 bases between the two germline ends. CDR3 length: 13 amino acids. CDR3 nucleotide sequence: TGTGCCAGCAGCTCCGGGTCTTCAGGAAGTCAGTTCTTC. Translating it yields CASSSGSSGSQFF.